This TCR beta chain was profiled in a study of T-cell memory formation after mild COVID-19. On the study more broadly: The two donors had largely donor-specific TCR clusters.

The germline gives CDR1 KGHSH, CDR2 LQKENI. The CDR3 runs 16 residues. Between the trimmed V and J ends, which lost 3 bases and 7 bases, there was a span of 19 bases. Each CDR3 protein gets one entry after TCRdb re-called the 5' RACE reads with MiXCR. The table records roughly 250,000 distinct CDR3 sequences, over 15% of them present only once. Points from the study as a whole: Some clones that responded turned up in pre-infection memory, which suggests that cross-reactive memory joined in.

Turning to this clonotype: The antigen is undetermined.

The TCR comes from a young man who had mild COVID-19 (a few samples of this study predate the infection). Cell type and time point are not known. The chain has TRBV18 and TRBJ1-5; no firm D call. Material: PBMCs or a T cell subset sorted from them (not recorded which). Here the CDR3 reads CASSPGSYLEAQPQHF. DNA of the CDR3: TGTGCCAGCTCACCGGGTTCCTATTTAGAGGCGCAGCCCCAGCATTTT.